The 29 T cell receptor beta chains presented below share a single source sample, sequenced in a study of lymphopenia after photon versus proton radiotherapy. Only in-frame clones appear in the TCRdb table, and some are missing; sequencing was by immunoSEQ multiplex PCR. The sample lists more than 50,000 clones, around 83% occurring once. The sample consisted of peripheral blood, taken from a patient treated with photon-based radiotherapy. These receptors originate from a middle-aged man with gastric cancer.

The chain has TRBV19 and TRBJ1-4; TRBD1 aligns across 7 bases. Germline CDR1 is LNHDA and CDR2 is SQIVND (reference sequence). This CDR3 has 14 residues. V gave up 5 bases and J gave up 6 bases; unmatched junction bases: 6. The CDR3 spells CASSLTGEDEKLFF. The CDR3 DNA follows: TGTGCCAGTAGTTTAACAGGGGAGGATGAAAAACTGTTTTTT. Supplemented by reference TRBV19 and TRBJ1-4, the full variable domain reads DGGITQSPKYLFRKEGQNVTLSCEQNLNHDAMYWYRQDPGQGLRLIYYSQIVNDFQKGDIAEGYSVSREKKESFPLTVTSAQKNPTAFYLCASSLTGEDEKLFFGSGTQLSVL.

The chain employs TRBV29-1 and TRBJ2-3; D remains ambiguous. V was trimmed by 8 bases and J by 1 base, leaving 13 bases between them. This CDR3 region has 13 residues. Germline V gene sequence: CDR1 SQVTM, CDR2 ANQGSEA. The DNA for the CDR3 is TGCAGCCCCCGACTCCTGGGCACAGATACGCAGTATTTT. Protein product: CSPRLLGTDTQYF.

V usage is TRBV6-5 and J usage is TRBJ2-3; no reliable D call. Germline assignment: CDR1 MNHEY and CDR2 SVGAGI. The CDR3 is 13 amino acids. V lost 5 bases, J lost 5 bases, and 11 bases lay in between. The CDR3 region is CASSDRLLDTQYF. CDR3 DNA: TGTGCCAGCAGTGACCGACTTTTAGATACGCAGTATTTT.

The chain employs TRBV5-5 and TRBJ1-1, with D possibly being TRBD1 (5 bases). Germline-derived CDR1 and CDR2 are SGHKS and YYEKEE (reference sequence). Trimming shortened V by 0 bases and J by 4 bases, and 13 bases separated the two germline ends. The CDR3 spans 15 residues. CDR3 in DNA: TGTGCCAGCAGCTTGGTTCCCGGGGGAGGCACTGAAGCTTTCTTT. Amino acid sequence: CASSLVPGGGTEAFF.

The chain carries TRBV29-1 and TRBJ2-3; D uncertain. The CDR3 runs to 13 residues. CDR1 SQVTM and CDR2 ANQGSEA come from the germline V gene. Trimming left V 0 bases short and J 1 base short, with 5 bases between. DNA for the CDR3: TGCAGCGTTGAAGATGTCGGCACAGATACGCAGTATTTT. Protein product: CSVEDVGTDTQYF.

This chain connects TRBV9 to TRBJ1-4; TRBD1 matches 8 bases. Germline CDR1 reads SGDLS; CDR2 reads YYNGEE. V shed 0 bases, J shed 7 bases, and the junction held 2 bases outside the gene matches. The CDR3 is 14 amino acids. Here the CDR3 reads CASSVGTGLEKLFF. Here the CDR3 DNA reads TGTGCCAGCAGCGTAGGGACAGGGCTTGAAAAACTGTTTTTT.

The V gene is TRBV4-1, the J gene TRBJ1-1; 11 bases match TRBD1. With V trimmed by 5 bases and J by 0 bases, 14 bases remained unmatched. Germline values: CDR1 MGHRA, CDR2 YSYEKL. This CDR3 spans 19 amino acids. This chain's CDR3 is CASSFSPGTGGVMNTEAFF. The CDR3 nucleotides read TGCGCCAGCAGCTTTAGTCCGGGGACAGGGGGTGTGATGAACACTGAAGCTTTCTTT.

The rearrangement uses TRBV14 and TRBJ2-5; 13 nucleotides agree with TRBD2. CDR3 length: 18 residues. CDR1 SGHDN and CDR2 FVKESK come from the germline V gene. V shed 3 bases, J shed 5 bases, and the junction held 12 bases outside the gene matches. CDR3 region: CASSHLSPGLAGMETQYF. CDR3 DNA sequence: TGTGCCAGCAGCCACCTGAGCCCGGGACTAGCGGGAATGGAGACCCAGTACTTC.

The gene calls are TRBV6-4 and TRBJ2-2; 10 nucleotides align to TRBD1. The CDR3 has 15 residues. The V segment lost 6 bases and the J segment 1 base; nucleotides outside the gene matches: 2. Looked up from germline, CDR1 is MRHNA and CDR2 is SNTAGT. The CDR3 protein is CASSWTGGNTGELFF. The CDR3 DNA follows: TGTGCCAGCAGCTGGACAGGGGGGAACACCGGGGAGCTGTTTTTT.

The chain joins TRBV18 to TRBJ1-1; D is unresolved. Trimming stripped 2 bases from V and 8 bases from J, with 9 bases between. This CDR3 contains 12 residues. The germline V gene has CDR1 KGHSH and CDR2 LQKENI. Here the CDR3 reads CASSPALTEAFF. CDR3 nucleotides: TGTGCCAGCTCACCAGCTTTAACAGAAGCTTTCTTT. The full variable domain, rest sourced from reference TRBV18 and TRBJ1-1, is NAGVMQNPRHLVRRRGQEARLRCSPMKGHSHVYWYRQLPEEGLKFMVYLQKENIIDESGMPKERFSAEFPKEGPSILRIQQVVRGDSAAYFCASSPALTEAFFGQGTRLTVV.

The chain recombines TRBV5-4 with TRBJ2-3; no definite D call. Trimming removed 4 bases from V and 0 bases from J, with 12 bases in between. CDR3 length: 15 amino acids. Germline CDR1 SGHNT, CDR2 YYREEE (reference sequence). The CDR3, as DNA: TGTGCCAGCAGCCACGAACGGGTCAGCACAGATACGCAGTATTTT. Translating it yields CASSHERVSTDTQYF.

The chain is built from TRBV19 and TRBJ2-7; D possibly corresponds to TRBD1 (6 bases). The germline CDR1 and CDR2 sequences are LNHDA and SQIVND (reference sequence). The CDR3 has 12 amino acids. Trimming pared 9 bases from V and 0 bases from J, leaving 9 bases between. The CDR3 DNA reads as TGTGCCAGCGGACAGAACTCCTACGAGCAGTACTTC. It is translated as CASGQNSYEQYF.

This sequence joins TRBV5-1 and TRBJ2-3, with 8 bases identical to TRBD2. This CDR3 is built from 14 residues. CDR1 SGHRS and CDR2 YFSETQ come from the germline V gene. The J segment lost 5 bases and the V segment lost 2 bases, leaving 4 bases of the junction unmatched. The CDR3 DNA reads as TGCGCCAGCAGCTTTAGCGGGACCGGAGATACGCAGTATTTT. It is translated as CASSFSGTGDTQYF.

This clone was counted a single time. The chain uses TRBV11-2 and TRBJ2-2, with TRBD2 matching over 10 bases. Germline V gene sequence: CDR1 SGHAT, CDR2 FQNNGV. The CDR3 extends over 15 amino acids. The trim removed 5 bases at V and 1 base at J, leaving 1 base unmatched. CDR3 bases: TGTGCCAGCAGCCTAGCGGGAGTGAACACCGGGGAGCTGTTTTTT. Amino acids: CASSLAGVNTGELFF.

The chain employs TRBV10-3 and TRBJ2-1, with 12 bases identical to TRBD2. V lost 6 bases to trimming and J lost 6 bases; unmatched junction nucleotides: 6. The CDR3 runs to 15 residues. CDR1 and CDR2 (germline): ENHRY, SYGVKD. CDR3 in DNA: TGTGCCATCAGCGCGACTAGCGGGAGTTCCAATGAGCAGTTCTTC. Protein product: CAISATSGSSNEQFF.

The chain recombines TRBV7-2 with TRBJ2-3, with 10 bases identical to TRBD2. Germline V CDR1 and CDR2: SGHTA, FQGNSA. CDR3 length: 14 residues. The ends lost 5 bases at V and 4 bases at J; junction bases unmatched: 3. Written as DNA, the CDR3 is TGTGCCAGCAGCCCCGGGACTAGCGCAGATACGCAGTATTTT. Encoded protein: CASSPGTSADTQYF.

About this clone: Other DNA sequences from this sample encode an identical CDR3 as well. The chain couples TRBV5-5 to TRBJ2-1; 7 nucleotides agree with TRBD2. The germline V gene encodes CDR1 SGHKS and CDR2 YYEKEE (reference sequence). The CDR3 is made up of 15 amino acids. Unmatched junction bases numbered 4, after V lost 0 bases and J lost 4 bases. CDR3 region: CASSLAASGYNEQFF. The CDR3, as DNA: TGTGCCAGCAGCTTGGCTGCTAGCGGATACAATGAGCAGTTCTTC. Filled out from reference TRBV5-5 and TRBJ2-1, the complete variable domain reads DAGVTQSPTHLIKTRGQQVTLRCSPISGHKSVSWYQQVLGQGPQFIFQYYEKEERGRGNFPDRFSARQFPNYSSELNVNALLLGDSALYLCASSLAASGYNEQFFGPGTRLTVL.

V and J are TRBV10-3 and TRBJ1-1; D possibly corresponds to TRBD1 (5 bases). Trimming took 2 bases from V and 5 from J, leaving 12 bases between them. Looked up from germline, CDR1 is ENHRY and CDR2 is SYGVKD. The CDR3 loop spans 14 amino acids. The CDR3 nucleotides are TGTGCCATCAGTGAGGTAGGGGAGGGGACTGAAGCTTTCTTT. It yields the protein CAISEVGEGTEAFF.

V is TRBV9 and J is TRBJ2-1; 8 positions agree with TRBD1. Trimming took 0 bases from V and 0 from J; bases not matched to a gene: 5. Looked up from germline, CDR1 is SGDLS and CDR2 is YYNGEE. This CDR3 comprises 17 residues. The CDR3 region is CASSVDYTGGSYNEQFF. The CDR3 DNA is TGTGCCAGCAGCGTAGACTACACAGGGGGCTCCTACAATGAGCAGTTCTTC.

This clone was detected a few times. Mismatch with germline at one junction end may stem from a read error. This chain links TRBV7-3 with TRBJ2-1; D gene ambiguous. The CDR3 spans 14 residues. CDR1 is SGHTA and CDR2 is FQGTGA in the germline V gene. The CDR3 loop is CASSHTALSNEQFF. Here the CDR3 DNA reads TGCGCCAGCAGCCATACCGCCCTCAGCAATGAGCAGTTCTTC.

The chain recombines TRBV23-1 with TRBJ2-1; tentatively, D is TRBD2 (8 bases). TRBV23-1 is an ORF; its function is uncertain. Trimming cost V 3 bases and J 8 bases, with 23 bases left between them. The CDR3 has 17 residues. The CDR3 nucleotides are TGCGCCAGCAGTCACGCCACAGGGGAGACTAGCGACGATGAGCAGTTCTTC. Its translation is CASSHATGETSDDEQFF.

This clone was recorded once. The V and J genes are TRBV27 and TRBJ2-1; D possibly matches TRBD1 or TRBD2 (5 bases each). Germline assignment: CDR1 MNHEY and CDR2 SMNVEV (reference sequence). Trimming cost V 2 bases and J 7 bases, with 12 bases left between them. The CDR3 contains 14 residues. CDR3 sequence (DNA): TGTGCCAGCAGTTTAGGGACGAGTAGGAATGAGCAGTTCTTC. Residues: CASSLGTSRNEQFF.

The chain has TRBV7-2 and TRBJ2-1; D possibly corresponds to TRBD2 (6 bases). Deletions cut 6 bases from V and 6 bases from J, with 15 bases between. The CDR3 is made up of 14 amino acids. Germline V gene sequence: CDR1 SGHTA, CDR2 FQGNSA. The CDR3 loop is CASSRRDSLNEQFF. CDR3 nucleotide sequence: TGTGCCAGCAGTCGCCGGGACTCGCTCAATGAGCAGTTCTTC. Based on the CDR3 plus reference TRBV7-2 and TRBJ2-1, the full variable domain is GAGVSQSPSNKVTEKGKDVELRCDPISGHTALYWYRQSLGQGLEFLIYFQGNSAPDKSGLPSDRFSAERTGGSVSTLTIQRTQQEDSAVYLCASSRRDSLNEQFFGPGTRLTVL.

The chain employs TRBV5-4 and TRBJ2-7; 7 bases are a match to TRBD1. This CDR3 is built from 15 residues. J lost 0 bases, V lost 5 bases, and 8 bases had no gene match. Germline V gene sequence: CDR1 SGHNT, CDR2 YYREEE (reference sequence). CDR3 in amino acids: CASSSQGLSSYEQYF. The CDR3 coding sequence is TGTGCCAGCAGTTCACAGGGGCTGAGCTCCTACGAGCAGTACTTC.

The chain employs TRBV7-6 and TRBJ2-3, with TRBD1 as a possible D gene (5 bases). The length of the CDR3 is 13 residues. Germline assignment: CDR1 SGHVS and CDR2 FNYEAQ. Between the trimmed V and J ends, which lost 6 bases and 1 base, there was a span of 8 bases. The CDR3 DNA follows: TGTGCCAGCAGGGGGCAGGGCACAGATACGCAGTATTTT. This gives the protein CASRGQGTDTQYF.

The CDR3 reads CASGRGDHVDTQYF. DNA for the CDR3: TGCGCCAGTGGGCGCGGGGATCATGTAGATACGCAGTATTTT. The chain couples TRBV5-1 to TRBJ2-3; tentatively, D is TRBD2 (6 bases). Germline CDR1 reads SGHRS; CDR2 reads YFSETQ. The V end was cut by 8 bases, the J end by 5 bases, with 18 bases between. CDR3 length: 14 amino acids.

CDR3 sequence: CASSPRPGGVTEAFF. CDR3 nucleotides: TGTGCCAGCAGCCCTCGGCCAGGGGGCGTAACTGAAGCTTTCTTT. V and J are TRBV7-2 and TRBJ1-1; 8 bases match TRBD1. This CDR3 region has 15 residues. Trimming cost V 5 bases and J 5 bases; bases outside gene matches: 10. The germline V gene encodes CDR1 SGHTA and CDR2 FQGNSA.

The chain combines TRBV27 with TRBJ2-4, with 11 bases that match TRBD1. Germline CDR1 MNHEY, CDR2 SMNVEV (reference sequence). CDR3 length: 18 amino acids. V lost 6 bases and J lost 1; bases outside the gene matches: 11. Written as DNA, the CDR3 is TGTGCCAGCAGGCGGACAGGGGGCAATACGGACGCCAAAAACATTCAGTACTTC. Amino acid sequence: CASRRTGGNTDAKNIQYF.

Here the CDR3 DNA reads TGTGCCAGCAGTCCCACGTGGGGCCGTGGAGATACGCAGTATTTT. It specifies CASSPTWGRGDTQYF. V is TRBV27 and J is TRBJ2-3; a weak D match, TRBD1 (5 bases). Germline V gene lookup returns CDR1 MNHEY and CDR2 SMNVEV (reference sequence). The CDR3 is 15 residues long. V lost 5 bases and J 5 bases, leaving 17 bases between the germline ends.